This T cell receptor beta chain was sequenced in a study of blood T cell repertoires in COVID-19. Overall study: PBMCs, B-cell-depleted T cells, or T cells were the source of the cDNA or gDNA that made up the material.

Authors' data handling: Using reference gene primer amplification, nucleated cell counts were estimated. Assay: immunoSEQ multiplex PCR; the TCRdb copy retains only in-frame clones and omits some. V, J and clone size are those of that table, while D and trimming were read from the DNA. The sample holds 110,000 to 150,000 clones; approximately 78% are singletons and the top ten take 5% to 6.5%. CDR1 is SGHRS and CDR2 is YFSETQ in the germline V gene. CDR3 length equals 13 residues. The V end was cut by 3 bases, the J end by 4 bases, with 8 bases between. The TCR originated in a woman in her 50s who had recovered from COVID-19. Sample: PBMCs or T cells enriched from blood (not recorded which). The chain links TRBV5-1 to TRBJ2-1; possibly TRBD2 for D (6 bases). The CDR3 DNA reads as TGCGCCAGCAGCTGGGACTTTTACAATGAGCAGTTCTTC. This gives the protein CASSWDFYNEQFF. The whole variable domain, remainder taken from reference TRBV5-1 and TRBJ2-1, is KAGVTQTPRYLIKTRGQQVTLSCSPISGHRSVSWYQQTPGQGLQFLFEYFSETQRNKGNFPGRFSGRQFSNSRSEMNVSTLELGDSALYLCASSWDFYNEQFFGPGTRLTVL.